Included here is one TCR beta chain sequence, with context. From germline, CDR1 is MNHEY and CDR2 SVGEGT. The length of the CDR3 is 13 residues. The germline V and J ends were trimmed by 6 bases and 3 bases, with 10 bases remaining between them. This entry is derived from a study of blood T cells in healthy people across ages. Alongside a J-beta primer mix, a sample-barcoded 5' primer served in a second PCR lasting about 7 to 12 cycles. From the 5' RACE reads, TCRdb called clonotypes with MiXCR, one entry per CDR3 protein. The sample contains 920,000 or so distinct CDR3 sequences, less than 50% of which appear only once.

The receptor was derived from a woman in her sixties in good health. The chain combines TRBV6-2 or TRBV6-3 with TRBJ2-3; TRBD1 is a possible D gene (5 bases). Input material: blood. For the CDR3, the DNA is TGTGCCAGCAGACAGGATAAAACAGATACGCAGTATTTT. Translating it yields CASRQDKTDTQYF.